This TCR beta chain stems from a study of cytomegalovirus exposure and HLA in healthy donors. As for the study in general: Previous work identified roughly 120 million unique TCR beta sequences from 200 million or so T cells. Overall study findings and caveats: Later analysis demonstrated an association between a missense DCLRE1C variant and TCR beta V- and J-gene trimming. Earlier results showed most TCR beta V segments being productive about 87% or about 30% of the time. TCR beta chains associated with HLA were, in a later analysis, more clonally expanded than equally common others.

A remark on this clone: The antigen is undetermined.

It was with 60 Vbeta and 13 Jbeta primers that the PCR ran. Method: immunoSEQ multiplex PCR; TCRdb's copy keeps in-frame clones and lacks some. The sample lists 200,000 or so clones; approximately 78% were seen once. In germline, CDR1 is SGHDT, CDR2 YYEEEE. Trimming pared 4 bases from V and 4 bases from J, leaving 11 bases between. This CDR3 region has 13 residues. The receptor comes from a woman in her 50s in good health and CMV-seropositive. The specimen was PBMCs. The chain carries TRBV5-6 and TRBJ1-2, with a weak D call TRBD1 (6 bases). The CDR3 nucleotides are TGTGCCAGCAGCCCCACAGGGATCTATGGCTACACCTTC. Translation: CASSPTGIYGYTF.